This is a list of T cell receptor beta chains from one sample in a study of blood T cell repertoires in COVID-19. TCRdb keeps only in-frame clones here, not all; method: immunoSEQ multiplex PCR. The repertoire holds roughly 150,000 clones, with approximately 87% as singletons. Material for sequencing was peripheral blood. The receptors derive from a human donor in a cohort sampled during active COVID-19. CDR3s include the opening cysteine and the closing phenylalanine or tryptophan. D genes are given only for firm matches. Clone size is not always given. Where it is, it says once, few, many or a class for expanded clones.

v_gene	abundance	d_gene	j_gene	CDR3nt	CDR3aa
TRBV7-2	.	TRBD1	TRBJ1-4	TGTGCCAGCAGCTTGCTAGGACAGGGCGGTGAAAAACTGTTTTTT	CASSLLGQGGEKLFF
TRBV6-5	.	TRBD1	TRBJ1-1	TGTGCCAGCAGTTCCAAGTCAGGGGGCAAGAACACTGAAGCTTTCTTT	CASSSKSGGKNTEAFF
TRBV19	.	TRBD1	TRBJ1-1	TGTGCCAGTACCAATAGCCGGGACAGGGGTCCCACGGACACTGAAGCTTTCTTT	CASTNSRDRGPTDTEAFF
TRBV11-2	.	TRBD1	TRBJ1-2	TGTGCCAGCAGCCCTACGAAGGACAGGGGACACCTCCGCTATGGCTACACCTTC	CASSPTKDRGHLRYGYTF
TRBV18	.	.	TRBJ2-2	TGTGCCAGCTCACCCCTTGGACTCGACACCGGGGAGCTGTTTTTT	CASSPLGLDTGELFF
TRBV5-1	.	.	TRBJ2-1	TGCGCCAGCAGCTTGATGGGGGCGCACAATGAGCAGTTCTTC	CASSLMGAHNEQFF
TRBV19	once	.	TRBJ2-1	TGTGCCACCTCTAGCGACGCCTACAATGAGCAGTTCTTC	CATSSDAYNEQFF
TRBV5-6	.	.	TRBJ1-2	TGTGCCAGCAGCTCTACTTGGGGCTACACCTTC	CASSSTWGYTF
TRBV27	.	.	TRBJ2-3	TGTGCCAGCAGTCCCTCGACTAGAGAGGAGTTCAGGGCGCAGTATTTT	CASSPSTREEFRAQYF
TRBV21-1	.	.	TRBJ2-5	TGTGCCAGCAGCAGCCTAGCGGGACAAGAGACCCAGTACTTC	CASSSLAGQETQYF
TRBV19	.	TRBD1	TRBJ1-2	TGTGCCAGTAGTACCAGGGACAGGGTCGGCTATGGCTACACCTTC	CASSTRDRVGYGYTF
TRBV6-1	once	.	TRBJ1-2	TGTGCCAGCAGTGAATCGCCCCTGGGGGCCTTGAGCTACACCTTC	CASSESPLGALSYTF
TRBV5-4	.	TRBD1	TRBJ2-5	TGTGCCAGCAGCGGACAGGGTTACAGGGAGACCCAGTACTTC	CASSGQGYRETQYF
TRBV18	.	TRBD1	TRBJ1-1	TGTGCCAGCTCAAGTCAGGGGGCGAACACTGAAGCTTTCTTT	CASSSQGANTEAFF
TRBV7-8	.	.	TRBJ1-2	TGTGCCAGCAGCCCCAGTAACTATGGCTACACCTTC	CASSPSNYGYTF
TRBV30	few	.	TRBJ1-5	TGTGCCTGGGGCCTTCAGGGTCTCAATCAGCCCCAGCATTTT	CAWGLQGLNQPQHF
TRBV13	.	TRBD1	TRBJ1-3	TGTGCCAGCAGCCAGGACAGGGGATGGTCTGGAAACACCATATATTTT	CASSQDRGWSGNTIYF
TRBV4-1	.	TRBD1	TRBJ1-1	TGCGCCAGCAGCCAGCCAGGGGGTTTGGACACTGAAGCTTTCTTT	CASSQPGGLDTEAFF
TRBV7-8	few	.	TRBJ2-5	TGTGCCAGCAGCTTGGGAGCCTACGTGACCCAGTACTTC	CASSLGAYVTQYF
TRBV10-3	.	.	TRBJ1-4	TGTGCCATCAGTGAGTCTAGAGACACAATGTTTTTT	CAISESRDTMFF
TRBV5-6	.	.	TRBJ1-1	TGTGCCAGCAGCTTGGGACAGAAAAACACTGAAGCTTTCTTT	CASSLGQKNTEAFF
TRBV6-1	.	TRBD1	TRBJ1-5	TGTGCCAGCAGTGAACTTGGGACAGGGAATCAGCCCCAGCATTTT	CASSELGTGNQPQHF
TRBV4-3	.	TRBD1	TRBJ1-2	TGCGCCAGCAGCCAAGGGACAGGGACCGTTAACTATGGCTACACCTTC	CASSQGTGTVNYGYTF
TRBV9	.	TRBD1	TRBJ2-2	TGTGCCAGCAGCCCGAGGGACAGATTCTACGGGGAGCTGTTTTTT	CASSPRDRFYGELFF
TRBV7-8	.	TRBD1	TRBJ2-7	TGTGCCAGCAGCCAAGACAGGGTAAACGAGCAGTACTTC	CASSQDRVNEQYF
TRBV5-1	few	.	TRBJ1-6	TGCGCCAGCTCCCCAGATGGGGGCGATAATTCACCCCTCCACTTT	CASSPDGGDNSPLHF
TRBV11-1	.	.	TRBJ2-5	TGTGCCAGCAGCTTAAATCGGCTAGCGCCAGAGACCCAGTACTTC	CASSLNRLAPETQYF
TRBV2	.	TRBD1	TRBJ1-2	TGTGCCAGCAGTGTCGGACAGGGGGCCTATGGCTACACCTTC	CASSVGQGAYGYTF
TRBV15	.	.	TRBJ1-1	TGTGCCACCAGCAGAGAGGAGACTTACGTAGCTTTCTTT	CATSREETYVAFF
TRBV5-1	.	TRBD2	TRBJ2-2	TGCGCCAGCAGCTTGGCCTCGGGACTAGCGGGGGCCCCCAACACCGGGGAGCTGTTTTTT	CASSLASGLAGAPNTGELFF
TRBV5-1	.	.	TRBJ2-3	TGCGCCAGCAGCTTGGCTATCGGAGCCGGCACAGATACGCAGTATTTT	CASSLAIGAGTDTQYF
TRBV9	.	.	TRBJ1-4	TGTGCCAGCAGCGTTGGGGCTCAGAATAGTGAAAAACTGTTTTTT	CASSVGAQNSEKLFF
TRBV7-8	.	.	TRBJ1-1	TGTGCCAGCAGCCCGCGGTTAGGGGTTGAAGCTTTCTTT	CASSPRLGVEAFF
TRBV7-9	.	TRBD2	TRBJ2-1	TGTGCCAGCAGCTTAGCGACTAGCGGGAGGTCCTACAATGAGCAGTTCTTC	CASSLATSGRSYNEQFF
TRBV5-6	.	TRBD1	TRBJ1-6	TGTGCCAGCAGTTACCCAGGGGGCGCAAATTCACCCCTCCACTTT	CASSYPGGANSPLHF
TRBV6-4	.	.	TRBJ1-1	TGTGCCAGCAGTGACTCGCCGGGGATCACTGAAGCTTTCTTT	CASSDSPGITEAFF
TRBV7-3	.	.	TRBJ2-1	TGTGCCAGCAGCCTCTCGGACACGCACAATGAGCAGTTCTTC	CASSLSDTHNEQFF
TRBV5-6	.	TRBD2	TRBJ2-2	TGTGCCAGCAGCGTGGGACTAGCGGGAACCGGGGAGCTGTTTTTT	CASSVGLAGTGELFF
TRBV7-3	.	TRBD1	TRBJ1-2	TGTGCCAGCAGCTTAACGGGACAGACCAGGGGCTACACCTTC	CASSLTGQTRGYTF
TRBV18	.	.	TRBJ2-3	TGTGCCAGCTCAAGTGGGCTTGGCCCCACAGATACGCAGTATTTT	CASSSGLGPTDTQYF
TRBV7-2	.	.	TRBJ2-1	TGTGCCAGCAGCTCCCCCGGAGGGAGCTCCTACAATGAGCAGTTCTTC	CASSSPGGSSYNEQFF
TRBV10-3	once	.	TRBJ1-2	TGTGCCATCAGTGGGGCAGGGAGGAACTATGGCTACACCTTC	CAISGAGRNYGYTF
TRBV18	.	.	TRBJ1-2	TGTGCCAGCTCACCGGATCCAGGGTACGGCTACACCTTC	CASSPDPGYGYTF
TRBV9	.	.	TRBJ1-2	TGTGCCAGCAGCCCCCTTCCCCGAGGAGAGCCCAATGGCTACACCTTC	CASSPLPRGEPNGYTF
TRBV4-3	.	.	TRBJ2-5	TGCGCCAGCAGCCAAGATGCCAGGGTAACTTTCCGAGAGACCCAGTACTTC	CASSQDARVTFRETQYF
TRBV7-3	.	.	TRBJ2-1	TGTGCCAGCAGCTTAAAACAGGGCATCTACAATGAGCAGTTCTTC	CASSLKQGIYNEQFF
TRBV24-1	.	TRBD1	TRBJ2-1	TGTGCCACCAGTGATACCCGACAGGGGAATGGGCAGTTCTTC	CATSDTRQGNGQFF
TRBV11-3	.	.	TRBJ2-7	TGTGCCAGCAGCTCAAGGACAGCTCCTAGCTCCTACGAGCAGTACTTC	CASSSRTAPSSYEQYF
TRBV19	.	TRBD1	TRBJ1-5	TGTGCCAGTGGCGGGACAGGGGCTTCCAATCAGCCCCAGCATTTT	CASGGTGASNQPQHF
TRBV7-8	.	.	TRBJ2-7	TGTGCCAGCAGCCGTTTAGTGGGCAGCTCCTACGAGCAGTACTTC	CASSRLVGSSYEQYF
TRBV12-3/TRBV12-4	.	.	TRBJ1-2	TGTGCCAGCTCCCAGGGCAGGGTTGGCTACACCTTC	CASSQGRVGYTF
TRBV2	.	.	TRBJ1-4	TGTGCCAGCAGTGAACGGGGGGGCGGTGAAAAACTGTTTTTT	CASSERGGGEKLFF
TRBV7-2	once	TRBD1	TRBJ1-5	TGTGCCAGCAGCCGGGACAGGGACAATCAGCCCCAGCATTTT	CASSRDRDNQPQHF
TRBV9	.	.	TRBJ1-3	TGTGCCAGCAGCGTAGGGCAGGGCTCTGGAAACACCATATATTTT	CASSVGQGSGNTIYF
TRBV6-1	.	TRBD2	TRBJ2-2	TGTGCCAGCAGTGAAGTGGGGGGGGCCGGGGAGCTGTTTTTT	CASSEVGGAGELFF